These T cell receptor beta chains were read from a single sample in a study of cytomegalovirus exposure and HLA in healthy donors. The protocol was immunoSEQ multiplex PCR, while the TCRdb copy is restricted to in-frame clones and leaves out a portion. The sample holds around 150,000 clones, about 80% seen once. Sequencing was performed on PBMCs. The source of these receptors is a man aged 25-45 years in good health and CMV-seropositive. CDR3s include the opening cysteine and the closing phenylalanine or tryptophan. The order of the fields is J gene, V gene, clone size, D gene, CDR3 length, CDR3 protein, CDR3 DNA. A D gene is named only where the DNA matches it firmly. Part of the rows lack a size; the others show once, few, many or a class for expanded clones.

>TRBJ2-2|TRBV7-3|once|TRBD2|15
CASMAGGGNTGELFF
TGTGCCAGCATGGCAGGCGGGGGGAACACCGGGGAGCTGTTTTTT
>TRBJ2-1|TRBV2|.|.|13
CATQLGADNEQFF
TGTGCCACCCAATTGGGGGCAGACAATGAGCAGTTCTTC
>TRBJ2-5|TRBV7-2|once|.|12
CASSLAGETQYF
TGTGCCAGCAGCTTAGCCGGGGAGACCCAGTACTTC
>TRBJ1-4|TRBV25-1|.|TRBD1|14
CASSSGGGGEKLFF
TGTGCCAGCAGTTCAGGGGGCGGTGGGGAAAAACTGTTTTTT
>TRBJ2-3|TRBV30|once|.|15
CAWRVQGRYTDTQYF
TGTGCCTGGAGGGTCCAGGGGCGGTACACAGATACGCAGTATTTT
>TRBJ2-4|TRBV27|.|TRBD1|18
CASRKVSTGQLAKNIQYF
TGTGCCAGCAGGAAAGTCTCGACAGGGCAGCTAGCCAAAAACATTCAGTACTTC
>TRBJ1-1|TRBV9|.|.|15
CASSVGGHANTEAFF
TGTGCCAGCAGCGTTGGGGGACATGCAAACACTGAAGCTTTCTTT
>TRBJ2-2|TRBV14|.|.|15
CASSQGREFTGELFF
TGTGCCAGCAGCCAAGGGCGGGAATTCACCGGGGAGCTGTTTTTT
>TRBJ2-2|TRBV2|.|.|15
CASRKDGLVRGELFF
TGTGCCAGCAGAAAAGACGGACTCGTTCGCGGGGAGCTGTTTTTT
>TRBJ2-5|TRBV21-1|.|.|15
CASSPGEGPQETQYF
TGTGCCAGCAGCCCCGGGGAGGGGCCCCAAGAGACCCAGTACTTC
>TRBJ2-2|TRBV7-2|.|TRBD2|15
CASSFGGRGTGELFF
TGTGCCAGCAGCTTCGGCGGGAGGGGGACCGGGGAGCTGTTTTTT
>TRBJ2-7|TRBV5-1|.|TRBD1|15
CASSDGTGDFSEQYF
TGCGCCAGCAGCGACGGGACAGGGGACTTTAGTGAGCAGTACTTC
>TRBJ2-1|TRBV5-1|once|.|13
CASMGTGYNEQFF
TGCGCCAGCATGGGTACAGGATACAATGAGCAGTTCTTC
>TRBJ2-3|TRBV5-1|.|TRBD2|15
CASSLLAGITDTQYF
TGCGCCAGCAGCTTGCTAGCGGGAATCACAGATACGCAGTATTTT
>TRBJ2-1|TRBV18|.|TRBD2|17
CASSLRLAGGSYNEQFF
TGTGCCAGCTCACTCCGACTAGCGGGGGGCTCCTACAATGAGCAGTTCTTC
>TRBJ2-1|TRBV7-9|few|TRBD1|16
CASSLALGQPNNEQFF
TGTGCCAGCAGCTTAGCGCTGGGACAGCCTAACAATGAGCAGTTCTTC
>TRBJ2-5|TRBV6-6|.|.|15
CASSRGQSLGETQYF
TGTGCCAGCAGCAGGGGCCAGAGCTTAGGAGAGACCCAGTACTTC
>TRBJ1-1|TRBV4-2|.|TRBD1|15
CASSHSETGGTEAFF
TGTGCCAGCAGCCACTCTGAGACAGGGGGCACTGAAGCTTTCTTT
>TRBJ2-1|TRBV7-3|.|.|12
CASSSAGGGKFF
TGTGCCAGCAGCTCCGCCGGGGGAGGAAAGTTCTTC
>TRBJ2-1|TRBV5-1|.|TRBD2|17
CASSATIGGSSYNEQFF
TGCGCCAGCAGCGCTACTATCGGCGGGAGCTCCTACAATGAGCAGTTCTTC
>TRBJ2-7|TRBV27|.|.|13
CASIRTVPYEQYF
TGTGCCAGCATCCGGACAGTGCCCTACGAGCAGTACTTC
>TRBJ2-5|TRBV7-3|.|.|14
CASSSRGTIETQYF
TGTGCCAGCAGCTCACGGGGGACGATAGAGACCCAGTACTTC
>TRBJ1-1|TRBV18|few|.|13
CASSGGMNTEAFF
TGTGCCAGCTCAGGGGGGATGAACACTGAAGCTTTCTTT
>TRBJ1-5|TRBV5-8|.|.|15
CASSRGVTYNQPQHF
TGTGCCAGCAGCCGGGGGGTGACGTACAATCAGCCCCAGCATTTT
>TRBJ2-1|TRBV2|.|TRBD2|14
CASTTRTSGGGQFF
TGTGCCAGCACCACCCGGACTAGCGGAGGGGGGCAGTTCTTC
>TRBJ1-2|TRBV9|.|.|14
CASSVVQGNYGYTF
TGTGCCAGCAGCGTAGTTCAGGGGAACTATGGCTACACCTTC
>TRBJ2-5|TRBV7-9|.|TRBD2|18
CASSLSIRTSGNQETQYF
TGTGCCAGCAGCTTAAGTATTCGAACTAGCGGGAACCAAGAGACCCAGTACTTC
>TRBJ2-6|TRBV7-9|.|TRBD2|19
CASSPSRLAGRTGANVLTF
TGTGCCAGCAGCCCTTCCAGACTAGCGGGTAGGACTGGGGCCAACGTCCTGACTTTC
>TRBJ1-3|TRBV7-2|.|.|15
CASGTTGTSGNTIYF
TGTGCCAGCGGCACAACAGGAACATCTGGAAACACCATATATTTT
>TRBJ2-1|TRBV7-3|once|.|14
CASSSTGLINEQFF
TGTGCCAGCAGCTCCACGGGACTTATCAATGAGCAGTTCTTC
>TRBJ2-4|TRBV2|.|.|15
CASQGFGVAKNIQYF
TGTGCCAGCCAGGGGTTCGGGGTAGCCAAAAACATTCAGTACTTC
>TRBJ1-3|TRBV28|.|.|14
CASLDRTSGNTIYF
TGTGCCAGTTTAGACAGGACCTCTGGAAACACCATATATTTT
>TRBJ2-2|TRBV5-1|once|.|16
CASSLVPETKTGELFF
TGCGCCAGCAGCTTGGTACCAGAGACTAAGACCGGGGAGCTGTTTTTT
>TRBJ1-1|TRBV7-2|few|.|14
CASTIGRENTEAFF
TGTGCCAGCACCATAGGACGGGAGAACACTGAAGCTTTCTTT
>TRBJ1-1|TRBV4-3|.|.|15
CASRQLSGNATEAFF
TGCGCCAGCAGACAACTTTCAGGGAATGCCACTGAAGCTTTCTTT
>TRBJ1-2|TRBV5-5|.|.|13
CASSPGQIYGYTF
TGTGCCAGCAGCCCGGGACAAATCTATGGCTACACCTTC
>TRBJ1-1|TRBV12-5|.|.|15
CASGSLQGLNTEAFF
TGTGCTAGTGGTTCGTTGCAGGGGTTGAACACTGAAGCTTTCTTT
>TRBJ2-1|TRBV9|.|.|14
CASSARDLMNEQFF
TGTGCCAGCAGCGCTCGGGACTTGATGAATGAGCAGTTCTTC
>TRBJ2-2|TRBV9|once|.|14
CASSVGQNTGELFF
TGTGCCAGCAGCGTAGGACAGAACACCGGGGAGCTGTTTTTT
>TRBJ1-5|TRBV27|few|.|12
CASSSGNQPQHF
TGTGCCAGCAGTTCCGGGAATCAGCCCCAGCATTTT
>TRBJ2-7|TRBV11-2|.|TRBD1|15
CASSFNRGAPYEQYF
TGTGCCAGCAGCTTCAACAGGGGCGCGCCCTACGAGCAGTACTTC
>TRBJ1-1|TRBV5-1|.|.|14
CASSPGAGGTEAFF
TGCGCCAGCAGCCCCGGAGCGGGGGGCACTGAAGCTTTCTTT
>TRBJ1-2|TRBV5-1|.|.|12
CASSLGMTGYTF
TGCGCCAGCAGCTTGGGGATGACAGGCTACACCTTC
>TRBJ1-2|TRBV19|.|.|15
CASSRRGQANYGYTF
TGTGCCAGTAGCCGTCGCGGGCAAGCTAACTATGGCTACACCTTC
>TRBJ2-3|TRBV2|.|.|13
CASSGQGSDTQYF
TGTGCCAGCAGTGGCCAGGGGTCGGATACGCAGTATTTT
>TRBJ2-7|TRBV18|few|.|12
CASSPVNTEQYF
TGTGCCAGCTCACCAGTTAACACCGAGCAGTACTTC
>TRBJ2-5|TRBV18|.|TRBD2|15
CASTATSGGGETQYF
TGTGCCAGCACAGCCACCAGCGGGGGGGGAGAGACCCAGTACTTC
>TRBJ1-2|TRBV7-3|.|TRBD1|15
CASSPQSTGIDGYTF
TGTGCCAGCAGCCCACAATCGACAGGGATTGACGGCTACACCTTC
>TRBJ2-2|TRBV5-1|.|TRBD2|15
CASSFQGGVTGELFF
TGCGCCAGCAGCTTTCAGGGAGGGGTCACCGGGGAGCTGTTTTTT
>TRBJ2-2|TRBV11-1|.|.|13
CASSLGGTGELFF
TGTGCCAGCAGCTTGGGGGGCACCGGGGAGCTGTTTTTT
>TRBJ1-1|TRBV2|.|.|13
CASRGDRNTEAFF
TGTGCCAGCAGGGGTGACAGGAACACTGAAGCTTTCTTT
>TRBJ2-7|TRBV5-1|.|.|13
CASRRGGEYEQYF
TGCGCCAGCAGGAGAGGGGGGGAATACGAGCAGTACTTC
>TRBJ1-5|TRBV9|.|.|15
CASSPTTGSNQPQHF
TGTGCCAGCAGCCCGACGACAGGTAGCAATCAGCCCCAGCATTTT
>TRBJ1-5|TRBV27|once|.|14
CASSSRRGGQPQHF
TGTGCCAGCAGTTCCCGACGGGGGGGTCAGCCCCAGCATTTT
>TRBJ1-3|TRBV7-9|.|.|14
CASSLGGAGNTIYF
TGTGCCAGCAGCTTAGGCGGGGCTGGAAACACCATATATTTT
>TRBJ1-3|TRBV5-4|.|.|13
CASSFTGGNTIYF
TGTGCCAGCAGCTTCACAGGGGGAAACACCATATATTTT
>TRBJ2-5|TRBV15|many|TRBD1|14
CATSEDRGWETQYF
TGTGCCACCAGCGAGGACAGGGGTTGGGAGACCCAGTACTTC
>TRBJ1-1|TRBV18|.|.|15
CASSPEVGLATEAFF
TGTGCCAGCTCACCGGAGGTAGGGCTGGCCACTGAAGCTTTCTTT
>TRBJ2-3|TRBV7-9|.|.|14
CASSLAGDLDTQYF
TGTGCCAGCAGCTTAGCCGGGGATTTAGATACGCAGTATTTT
>TRBJ2-3|TRBV11-3|.|.|16
CASSLNGRGPGDTQYF
TGTGCCAGCAGCTTAAACGGCAGGGGACCCGGAGATACGCAGTATTTT